These 11 T cell receptor beta chains came from one sample sequenced in a study of early T cells in non-severe SARS-CoV-2 infection (dated by TCRdb to the early 2020s). The method was 5' RACE. Sequencing was carried out with a NextSeq 500. TCRdb reprocessed the public reads (quality trimming at Q25 with fastp, clone calling with MiXCR) and kept in-frame beta chains. Each CDR3 protein appears once, grouped with its most common genes and DNA. The sample contains approximately 56,000 distinct CDR3 sequences, about 11% of them found a single time. 5.5% to 7% of the sample is in the top ten clones. Sample: whole blood. These receptors originate from an adult who was a healthcare worker with PCR-confirmed SARS-CoV-2 infection or an uninfected control (not recorded which).

The CDR3 region is CASSLGGNGNQPQHF. The CDR3 nucleotides read TGTGCCAGCAGCTTAGGGGGAAATGGCAATCAGCCCCAGCATTTT. The V and J genes are TRBV5-5 and TRBJ1-5; D is possibly TRBD1 (6 bases). From germline, CDR1 is SGHKS and CDR2 YYEKEE (reference sequence). V dropped 2 bases and J dropped 2 bases, with 11 bases sitting between them. The CDR3 is made up of 15 amino acids. The full variable domain, rest sourced from reference TRBV5-5 and TRBJ1-5, is DAGVTQSPTHLIKTRGQQVTLRCSPISGHKSVSWYQQVLGQGPQFIFQYYEKEERGRGNFPDRFSARQFPNYSSELNVNALLLGDSALYLCASSLGGNGNQPQHFGDGTRLSIL.

This clonotype has just a few counts. The V and J genes are TRBV5-1 and TRBJ2-6; D gene ambiguous. The V gene's germline CDR1 is SGHRS and CDR2 YFSETQ. This CDR3 is built from 14 residues. Trimming shortened V by 4 bases and J by 2 bases, and 7 bases separated the two germline ends. As DNA, the CDR3 is TGCGCCAGCAGCCAGGACGCTGGGGCCAACGTCCTGACTTTC. Translating it yields CASSQDAGANVLTF. Drawing the rest from reference TRBV5-1 and TRBJ2-6, the complete variable domain is KAGVTQTPRYLIKTRGQQVTLSCSPISGHRSVSWYQQTPGQGLQFLFEYFSETQRNKGNFPGRFSGRQFSNSRSEMNVSTLELGDSALYLCASSQDAGANVLTFGAGSRLTVL.

The rearrangement uses TRBV18 and TRBJ2-5; D perhaps matches TRBD2 (5 bases). With 5 bases removed from V and 1 base from J, the gap between germline ends came to 5 bases. The CDR3 spans 12 residues. From germline, CDR1 is KGHSH and CDR2 LQKENI. The CDR3 DNA reads as TGTGCCAGCTCAGGAGGCCAAGAGACCCAGTACTTC. As protein: CASSGGQETQYF.

The V gene is TRBV6-5, the J gene TRBJ2-5, with 7 bases matching TRBD2. Germline trimming cut 10 bases from V and 5 bases from J; bases unmatched to any gene: 10. CDR3 size: 13 residues. CDR1 MNHEY and CDR2 SVGAGI come from the germline V gene. The CDR3 DNA sequence: TGTGCCATCGTACTAGCGTCCTTCGAGACCCAGTACTTC. It codes for CAIVLASFETQYF.

In this sample, this clonotype turned up many times. The CDR3 sequence: CASSLARRYNEQFF. The CDR3 nucleotides are TGTGCCAGCAGTTTAGCCCGAAGGTACAATGAGCAGTTCTTC. The V gene is TRBV12-3 or TRBV12-4, the J gene TRBJ2-1; D ambiguous. Trimming removed 0 bases at V and 4 bases at J, with 7 bases between. The CDR3 extends over 14 amino acids.

There are many counts of this clonotype. The CDR3 sequence is CASNLADGEQYF. CDR3 DNA sequence: TGCGCCAGCAATTTGGCGGACGGCGAGCAGTACTTC. V gene TRBV5-1 combines with J gene TRBJ2-7, with D uncertain. Germline values: CDR1 SGHRS, CDR2 YFSETQ. Trimming cost V 6 bases and J 6 bases, with 13 bases left between them. This CDR3 has 12 residues. The whole variable domain, filled in from reference TRBV5-1 and TRBJ2-7, reads KAGVTQTPRYLIKTRGQQVTLSCSPISGHRSVSWYQQTPGQGLQFLFEYFSETQRNKGNFPGRFSGRQFSNSRSEMNVSTLELGDSALYLCASNLADGEQYFGPGTRLTVT.

This clonotype has a count of ten or more. The chain joins TRBV20-1 to TRBJ1-2, with TRBD1 matching 7 bases. V was clipped by 3 bases and J by 2 bases; unmatched bases: 12. Germline assignment: CDR1 DFQATT and CDR2 SNEGSKA (reference sequence). This CDR3 has 16 residues. CDR3 in DNA: TGCAGTGCTAGCCCCCCGGGACAGCTCCAAAACTATGGCTACACCTTC. Its protein is CSASPPGQLQNYGYTF.

Details on this clonotype: The junction does not match germline at one end; this may be a read error. This rearrangement joins TRBV6-1 to TRBJ2-3; TRBD2 matches 7 bases. CDR3 length equals 14 residues. Per the germline V gene, CDR1 is MNHNS and CDR2 is SASEGT. CDR3 in DNA: TGTGTCAGCCAGATAGCGGGCTACACAGATACGCAGTATTTT. Its translation is CVSQIAGYTDTQYF.

In this sample, this clonotype turned up many times. This chain joins TRBV5-1 and TRBJ2-5; 9 nucleotides line up with TRBD1. Germline V lookup: CDR1 SGHRS, CDR2 YFSETQ. CDR3 length equals 17 residues. With 4 bases clipped from V and 2 bases from J, the junction kept 12 bases outside the gene matches. DNA for the CDR3: TGCGCCAGCAGCGAAGGACAGGGGCGTCCTCTTCAAGAGACCCAGTACTTC. Amino acid sequence: CASSEGQGRPLQETQYF.

Many counts were recorded for this clonotype. V is TRBV11-3 and J is TRBJ1-1; no clear D. Germline V gives CDR1 SGHNT, CDR2 YENEEA. This CDR3 has 14 amino acids. The V end was cut by 5 bases, the J end by 1 base, with 11 bases between. CDR3 bases: TGTGCCAGCAGCACTACCGGAGAGAACACTGAAGCTTTCTTT. It specifies CASSTTGENTEAFF.

This clonotype has only a few counts. The chain carries TRBV11-2 and TRBJ2-5; D is undetermined. Germline lookup yields CDR1 SGHAT and CDR2 FQNNGV. V was trimmed by 6 bases and J by 2 bases, leaving 10 bases between them. The CDR3 runs 13 residues. CDR3 nucleotides: TGTGCCAGCAGTCGCGACCCTCAAGAGACCCAGTACTTC. Translating it yields CASSRDPQETQYF.